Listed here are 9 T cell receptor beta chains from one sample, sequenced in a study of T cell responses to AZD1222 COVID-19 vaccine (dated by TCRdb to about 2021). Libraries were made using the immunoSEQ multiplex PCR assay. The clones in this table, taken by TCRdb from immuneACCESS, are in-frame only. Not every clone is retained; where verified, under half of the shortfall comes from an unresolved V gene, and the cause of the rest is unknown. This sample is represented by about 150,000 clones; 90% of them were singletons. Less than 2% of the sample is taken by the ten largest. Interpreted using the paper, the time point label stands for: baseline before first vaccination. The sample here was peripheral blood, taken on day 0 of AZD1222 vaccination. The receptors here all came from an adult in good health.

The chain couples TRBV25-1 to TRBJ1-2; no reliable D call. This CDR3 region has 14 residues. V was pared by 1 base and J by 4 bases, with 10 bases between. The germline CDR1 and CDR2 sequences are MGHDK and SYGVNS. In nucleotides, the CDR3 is TGTGCCAGCAGTGAATCGCCCGGAGGCTATGGCTACACCTTC. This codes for CASSESPGGYGYTF.

CDR3 loop: CASSESRDRGLNYGYTF. Here the CDR3 DNA reads TGTGCCAGCAGTGAAAGTCGGGACAGGGGCCTTAACTATGGCTACACCTTC. The J gene is TRBJ1-2, the V gene TRBV2, with 10 bases fitting TRBD1. Germline V gives CDR1 SNHLY, CDR2 FYNNEI. The J segment lost 1 base and the V segment lost 2 bases, leaving 7 bases of the junction unmatched. This CDR3 has 17 amino acids.

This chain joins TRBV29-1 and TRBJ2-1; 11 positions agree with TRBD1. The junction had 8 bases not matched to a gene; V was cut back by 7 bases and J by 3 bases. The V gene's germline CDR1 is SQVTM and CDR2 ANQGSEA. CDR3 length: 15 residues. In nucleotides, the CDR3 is TGCAGCGCCGACGGACAGGGGGCAAACTACAATGAGCAGTTCTTC. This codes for CSADGQGANYNEQFF.

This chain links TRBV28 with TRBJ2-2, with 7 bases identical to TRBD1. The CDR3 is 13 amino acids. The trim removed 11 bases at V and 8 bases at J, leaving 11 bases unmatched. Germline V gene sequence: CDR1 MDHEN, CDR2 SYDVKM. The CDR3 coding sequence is TGTGCCGGGTCGACAGGGAAAAGGGGGGAGCTGTTTTTT. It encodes CAGSTGKRGELFF.

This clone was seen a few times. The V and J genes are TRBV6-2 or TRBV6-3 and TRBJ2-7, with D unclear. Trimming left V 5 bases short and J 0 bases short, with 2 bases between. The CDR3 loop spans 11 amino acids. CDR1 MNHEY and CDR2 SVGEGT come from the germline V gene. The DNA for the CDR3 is TGTGCCAGCAGTACCTCCTACGAGCAGTACTTC. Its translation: CASSTSYEQYF.

The CDR3 nucleotides are TGTGCCAGCAGCACAACTAGCGATTTAACAGATACGCAGTATTTT. Amino acids: CASSTTSDLTDTQYF. The genes are TRBV11-2 and TRBJ2-3; 7 bases are a match to TRBD2. The germline V gene has CDR1 SGHAT and CDR2 FQNNGV. V gave up 5 bases and J gave up 3 bases; unmatched junction bases: 8. The CDR3 totals 15 residues.

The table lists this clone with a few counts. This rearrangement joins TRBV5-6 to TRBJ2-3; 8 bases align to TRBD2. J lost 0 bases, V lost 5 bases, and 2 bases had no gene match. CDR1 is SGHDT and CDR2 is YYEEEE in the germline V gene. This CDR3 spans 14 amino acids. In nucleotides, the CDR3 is TGTGCCAGCAGTAGCGGGACTAGCACAGATACGCAGTATTTT. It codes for CASSSGTSTDTQYF.

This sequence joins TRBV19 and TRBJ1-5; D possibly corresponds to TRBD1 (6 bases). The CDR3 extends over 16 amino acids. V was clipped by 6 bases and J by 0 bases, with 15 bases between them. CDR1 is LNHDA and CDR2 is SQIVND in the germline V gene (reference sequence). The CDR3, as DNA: TGTGCCAGTAGACCCTCGTGGGGGGCTAGCAATCAGCCCCAGCATTTT. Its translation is CASRPSWGASNQPQHF.

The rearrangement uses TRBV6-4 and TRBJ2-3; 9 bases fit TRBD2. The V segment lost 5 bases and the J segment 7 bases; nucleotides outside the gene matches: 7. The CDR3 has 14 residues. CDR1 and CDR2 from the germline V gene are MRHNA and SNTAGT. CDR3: CASSPSGNAYTQYF. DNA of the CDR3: TGTGCCAGCAGTCCTAGCGGGAACGCATATACGCAGTATTTT.